The next 25 T cell receptor beta chains were all read from a single sample in a study of T cells after yellow fever vaccination. In TCRdb, the 5' RACE reads were re-called with MiXCR into one record per CDR3 protein. The table includes about 220,000 distinct CDR3 sequences, less than 3.5% detected once. The sample in question was CD4+ T cells sorted from PBMCs, obtained 10 days after the yellow fever booster vaccination. Receptor source: a man aged 18 to 35 who received the YFV17D yellow fever vaccine.

This clonotype was seen many times. This chain uses TRBV20-1 with TRBJ1-3; TRBD1 aligns across 7 bases. The CDR3 is 13 residues long. CDR1 and CDR2 from the germline V gene are DFQATT and SNEGSKA (reference sequence). The junction had 4 bases not matched to a gene; V was cut back by 6 bases and J by 2 bases. The CDR3, as DNA: TGCAGTGCCCCAACAGGGGCTGGAAACACCATATATTTT. As protein: CSAPTGAGNTIYF.

This clonotype was seen more than once but under ten times. The CDR3 protein is CASSLVSLTGANVLTF. In nucleotides, the CDR3 is TGTGCCAGCAGCTTAGTCAGCCTTACTGGGGCCAACGTCCTGACTTTC. The V call is TRBV7-2, the J call TRBJ2-6; D ambiguous. Germline V gene lookup returns CDR1 SGHTA and CDR2 FQGNSA. The ends were cut back, 1 base at V and 2 bases at J, with 9 bases in the middle. The CDR3 is 16 amino acids.

Remarks on this clonotype: A much larger clonotype is one base distant, so this may be a read error. The rearrangement links TRBV12-3 or TRBV12-4 to TRBJ2-7; 7 bases fit TRBD2. The junction had 10 bases not matched to a gene; V was cut back by 5 bases and J by 6 bases. The CDR3 length is 14 residues. CDR3 DNA: TGTGCCAGCAGTGAACTGCGGGGGAGTCTCGAGCAGTACTTC. Its translation: CASSELRGSLEQYF.

This clonotype has just a few counts. J is TRBJ2-7 and V is TRBV2, with a possible D match to TRBD1 (6 bases). Deletions cut 4 bases from V and 6 bases from J, with 10 bases between. This CDR3 has 12 residues. Per the germline V gene, CDR1 is SNHLY and CDR2 is FYNNEI. CDR3 nucleotide sequence: TGTGCCAGCAGTGCACAGGGTAGCGAGCAGTACGTC. Its translation: CASSAQGSEQYV.

The CDR3 DNA sequence: TGTGCCAGCAGAGCGAACACTGGAACAGATACGCAGTATTTT. Its protein product is CASRANTGTDTQYF. The chain joins TRBV7-2 to TRBJ2-3; D ambiguous. The V end lost 6 bases, the J end lost 3 bases, and 13 bases lay between the germline ends. This CDR3 spans 14 amino acids. Germline CDR1 SGHTA, CDR2 FQGNSA.

This clonotype turned up a few times. This chain connects TRBV11-2 to TRBJ2-5; unclear D gene. Germline-derived CDR1 and CDR2 are SGHAT and FQNNGV. V was trimmed by 5 bases and J by 4 bases, leaving 8 bases between them. The length of the CDR3 is 12 residues. CDR3 sequence reads: CASSAMRETQYF. CDR3 sequence (DNA): TGTGCCAGCAGCGCAATGCGAGAGACCCAGTACTTC.

This clonotype was seen more than once but under ten times. This chain uses TRBV9 with TRBJ1-1, with 7 bases matching TRBD1. Unmatched junction bases numbered 7, after V lost 4 bases and J lost 1 base. Germline lookup yields CDR1 SGDLS and CDR2 YYNGEE. The CDR3 has 15 residues. The CDR3 is CASSLTGTQNTEAFF. In DNA, the CDR3 is TGTGCCAGCAGCCTGACAGGGACCCAGAACACTGAAGCTTTCTTT.

The rearrangement uses TRBV11-2 and TRBJ1-2, with D unresolved. Trimming removed 5 bases at V and 3 bases at J, with 19 bases between. Germline lookup yields CDR1 SGHAT and CDR2 FQNNGV. There are 16 residues in the CDR3. CDR3 sequence (DNA): TGTGCCAGCAGCCGAAAGGGTGGGGTCGATGACTATGGCTACACCTTC. Encoded protein: CASSRKGGVDDYGYTF. Full variable domain (rest looked up from reference TRBV11-2 and TRBJ1-2): EAGVAQSPRYKIIEKRQSVAFWCNPISGHATLYWYQQILGQGPKLLIQFQNNGVVDDSQLPKDRFSAERLKGVDSTLKIQPAKLEDSAVYLCASSRKGGVDDYGYTFGSGTRLTVV.

The table lists this clonotype with many counts. The gene calls are TRBV20-1 and TRBJ2-1; D remains unclear. V was cut by 3 bases and J by 2 bases, with 14 bases left in between. In germline, CDR1 is DFQATT, CDR2 SNEGSKA (reference sequence). The CDR3 runs to 15 residues. CDR3 in DNA: TGCAGTGCTAGGTCCGGCCGTAGCACCTACAATGAGCAGTTCTTC. It is translated as CSARSGRSTYNEQFF.

This clonotype came up a few times. The chain recombines TRBV4-3 with TRBJ2-3, with 10 bases lining up with TRBD2. After removal of 0 bases from V and 6 bases from J, the junction contained 6 bases not matched to a gene. Germline V gives CDR1 LGHNA, CDR2 YSLEER. The CDR3 is 16 residues long. The CDR3 sequence: CASSQDLAGVGDTQYF. The DNA for the CDR3 is TGCGCCAGCAGCCAAGATCTAGCGGGGGTTGGTGATACGCAGTATTTT.

In its sample, this clonotype was seen many times. The chain links TRBV2 to TRBJ1-2; D is unresolved. Per germline, CDR1 SNHLY and CDR2 FYNNEI. There are 13 residues in the CDR3. Trimming left V 3 bases short and J 3 bases short, with 8 bases between. The CDR3 DNA reads TGTGCCAGCAGTGATTCGGCTTACTATGGCTACACCTTC. Its translation is CASSDSAYYGYTF.

The rearrangement links TRBV7-8 to TRBJ1-2; D is unresolved. The germline CDR1 and CDR2 sequences are SGHVS and FQNEAQ. The V and J ends lost 6 bases and 7 bases respectively, with 24 bases between them. The CDR3 has 16 residues. The CDR3 region is CASRGGWADGLIGYTF. The CDR3, as DNA: TGTGCCAGCAGAGGAGGGTGGGCCGACGGGCTGATTGGCTACACCTTC.

This clonotype was counted only a few times. CDR3 nucleotide sequence: TGCGCCAGCAGCTTGGGGTGGTCGGGGCCCCAGCATTTT. It codes for CASSLGWSGPQHF. The chain is built from TRBV5-1 and TRBJ1-5; D is ambiguous. V gave up 0 bases and J gave up 9 bases, with 10 bases separating them. The CDR3 is 13 residues long. Germline-derived CDR1 and CDR2 are SGHRS and YFSETQ.

The chain uses TRBV5-1 and TRBJ2-6; D unclear. The CDR3 contains 15 residues. The germline V gene encodes CDR1 SGHRS and CDR2 YFSETQ. With 5 bases removed from V and 0 bases from J, the gap between germline ends came to 9 bases. The CDR3 DNA follows: TGCGCCAGCAGGACCCGCCACTCTGGGGCCAACGTCCTGACTTTC. As protein: CASRTRHSGANVLTF.

This clonotype showed up just a few times. V is TRBV7-3 and J is TRBJ2-1; 8 bases map to TRBD1. Germline V gene sequence: CDR1 SGHTA, CDR2 FQGTGA. The CDR3 runs to 15 residues. With 5 bases clipped from V and 0 bases from J, the junction kept 3 bases outside the gene matches. CDR3 loop: CASSRTGSSYNEQFF. DNA for the CDR3: TGTGCCAGCAGCAGGACAGGGAGCTCCTACAATGAGCAGTTCTTC.

This clonotype was detected many times. V gene TRBV9 combines with J gene TRBJ1-2, with D unclear. This CDR3 is 12 amino acids long. V was clipped by 4 bases and J by 1 base, with 5 bases between them. Germline CDR1 SGDLS, CDR2 YYNGEE. In DNA form, the CDR3 reads TGTGCCAGCAGCCGAGTTAACTATGGCTACACCTTC. This encodes CASSRVNYGYTF.

This clonotype was counted ten times or more. This chain's CDR3 is CASSLVSYTGELFF. CDR3 nucleotides: TGTGCCAGCAGCTTAGTTTCGTACACCGGGGAGCTGTTTTTT. The chain combines TRBV7-9 with TRBJ2-2; D not certain. The V end was cut by 1 base, the J end by 3 bases, with 6 bases between. The CDR3 covers 14 residues. Germline values: CDR1 SEHNR, CDR2 FQNEAQ (reference sequence).

This clonotype was detected a few times. The chain is built from TRBV30 and TRBJ1-1; D gene uncertain. Germline CDR1 is GTSNPN and CDR2 is SVGIG (reference sequence). The CDR3 has 13 residues. V was trimmed by 3 bases and J by 4 bases, leaving 12 bases between them. CDR3 in DNA: TGTGCCTGGAGCGTAACCCTAGGCACTGAAGCTTTCTTT. Protein: CAWSVTLGTEAFF.

At least ten counts were recorded for this clonotype. The chain carries TRBV5-1 and TRBJ1-4, with D uncertain. Trimming removed 0 bases from V and 10 bases from J, with 4 bases in between. Germline V gene data show CDR1 as SGHRS and CDR2 as YFSETQ. The CDR3 covers 11 residues. CDR3 nucleotide sequence: TGCGCCAGCAGCTTGGAGGGAAAACTGTTTTTT. Translated: CASSLEGKLFF.

This clonotype was detected ten times or more. The chain couples TRBV28 to TRBJ1-4, with TRBD1 matching over 9 bases. From germline, CDR1 is MDHEN and CDR2 SYDVKM. CDR3 length: 15 residues. J was trimmed by 8 bases and V by 5 bases; bases with no gene match: 9. CDR3 amino acids: CASSAAGTGQEKLFF. CDR3 bases: TGTGCCAGCAGTGCCGCAGGGACAGGGCAAGAAAAACTGTTTTTT.

The chain combines TRBV12-5 with TRBJ1-1; D call uncertain. There are 13 residues in the CDR3. Trimming took 6 bases from V and 3 from J, leaving 11 bases between them. The germline CDR1 and CDR2 sequences are LGHNT and FRNRAP. CDR3 region: CASGQTGYTEAFF. In DNA form, the CDR3 reads TGTGCTAGTGGCCAGACGGGGTACACTGAAGCTTTCTTT.

This clonotype has ten or more counts. V gene TRBV7-9 combines with J gene TRBJ2-3; D might be TRBD1 or TRBD2, each matching 7 bases. The CDR3 sequence is 16 residues long. Trimming cost V 5 bases and J 0 bases, with 15 bases left between them. Germline loops: CDR1 SEHNR, CDR2 FQNEAQ (reference sequence). CDR3 residues: CASSRVQGGSTDTQYF. CDR3 nucleotides: TGTGCCAGCAGCCGAGTGCAGGGGGGGAGCACAGATACGCAGTATTTT.

This clonotype has just a few counts. CDR3 DNA: TGTGCCAGCAGCTTAGAGGTGAGGACTGAAGCTTTCTTT. Its translation: CASSLEVRTEAFF. V gene TRBV7-9 combines with J gene TRBJ1-1; D not resolved. V was shortened by 1 base and J by 5 bases, with 8 bases between the two germline ends. CDR3 length: 13 residues. Germline CDR1 and CDR2: SEHNR and FQNEAQ (reference sequence).

This clonotype was detected ten times or more. The J gene is TRBJ2-2, the V gene TRBV4-2; 7 bases are a match to TRBD2. The germline V gene encodes CDR1 LGHNA and CDR2 YNFKEQ. The V gene end was trimmed by 7 bases and the J gene end by 1 base; junction bases not matched to a gene: 0. The CDR3 extends over 13 amino acids. CDR3: CASTSGNTGELFF. DNA of the CDR3: TGTGCCAGCACTAGCGGGAACACCGGGGAGCTGTTTTTT.

This chain uses TRBV24-1 with TRBJ1-1, with unresolved D. Germline CDR1 reads KGHDR; CDR2 reads SFDVKD. The CDR3 spans 14 residues. V gave up 5 bases and J gave up 3 bases, with 12 bases separating them. The CDR3 DNA reads as TGTGCCACCAGTGCGTCCGGGGATGACACTGAAGCTTTCTTT. It translates to CATSASGDDTEAFF.